This T cell receptor (beta chain) is drawn from a study of beta chain features in type 1 diabetes. The study's findings and limits: Compared to healthy donors, patients appeared to have naive, central memory and Treg TCRB repertoires that were more alike. It was not settled here whether HLA type affects TCRB rearrangement.

Every isolated RNA sample was fully reverse transcribed, so sequencing captured expressed TCRB transcripts. The table came from immunoSEQ multiplex PCR; TCRdb's copy has only in-frame clones and leaves some out. The sample holds about 340,000 clones, roughly 8% seen once. This clone turned up a few times. Its antigen is as yet unknown. With V trimmed by 3 bases and J by 4 bases, 3 bases remained unmatched. This CDR3 region has 15 residues. Germline-derived CDR1 and CDR2 are SGHVS and FQNEAQ. Only one heparinised blood draw was taken per donor, and its volume averaged approximately 0.11 L. In all sorted populations, purity surpassed 98%.

The chain combines TRBV7-8 with TRBJ2-1; 10 bases agree with TRBD1. The source material was central memory CD4+ T cells from blood. This TCR was sampled from a young woman in good health. In DNA, the CDR3 is TGTGCCAGCAGCTTGGGACAGGGGACTTACAATGAGCAGTTCTTC. It codes for CASSLGQGTYNEQFF.